A selection of T cell receptor beta chains follows, all from one sample in a study of blood T cell repertoires in COVID-19. Profiled with immunoSEQ multiplex PCR; TCRdb holds only in-frame clones, not every one. The table shows roughly 86,000 clones, with about nine tenths occurring only once. Input material: peripheral blood. The receptors stem from a woman in her fifties or sixties in a cohort sampled during active COVID-19. The CDR3 runs from the conserved cysteine through the conserved F or W. The D gene is left open where the match is weak. The listing skips clone size in some rows; elsewhere it reads once, few, many or a size class.

CDR3nt | CDR3aa | len | d_gene | j_gene | v_gene | abundance
TGTGCCAGCAGCTTACAGGGGTCCGAGCAGTACTTC | CASSLQGSEQYF | 12 | TRBD1 | TRBJ2-7 | TRBV2 | few
TGTGCCAGCAGCTTAGGGGGTGGTAATGAAAAACTGTTTTTT | CASSLGGGNEKLFF | 14 | . | TRBJ1-4 | TRBV5-4 | .
TGTGCCAGCAGCCTCAATAGTCACGGGGAGCTGTTTTTT | CASSLNSHGELFF | 13 | . | TRBJ2-2 | TRBV7-9 | .
TGTGCTAGCAGCTTAGGGGCGTTTGGCTACAATGAGCAGTTCTTC | CASSLGAFGYNEQFF | 15 | . | TRBJ2-1 | TRBV7-7 | .
TGTGCCAGCAGTGAGATCAGGGGGGGCTACACCTTC | CASSEIRGGYTF | 12 | TRBD1 | TRBJ1-2 | TRBV2 | .
TGTGCCACCGGGGGTTACAATGAGCAGTTCTTC | CATGGYNEQFF | 11 | . | TRBJ2-1 | TRBV12-3/TRBV12-4 | .
TGTGCCAGCAGCTACAGGGTAGAGCAGACCCAGTACTTC | CASSYRVEQTQYF | 13 | . | TRBJ2-5 | TRBV2 | .
TGCAGCGTGACGGCCGCGGAGGGGCACGGCTACACCTTC | CSVTAAEGHGYTF | 13 | . | TRBJ1-2 | TRBV29-1 | .
TGTGCCAGTACCAGGGTGAACACTGAAGCTTTCTTT | CASTRVNTEAFF | 12 | . | TRBJ1-1 | TRBV19 | .
TGCGCCAGCAGTATTGGCGGGGGGACAAGCTCCTACAATGAGCAGTTCTTC | CASSIGGGTSSYNEQFF | 17 | TRBD2 | TRBJ2-1 | TRBV10-2 | .
TGTGCCAGCAGCGTGAACAGGGAAGGTGATGAAAAACTGTTTTTT | CASSVNREGDEKLFF | 15 | . | TRBJ1-4 | TRBV9 | .